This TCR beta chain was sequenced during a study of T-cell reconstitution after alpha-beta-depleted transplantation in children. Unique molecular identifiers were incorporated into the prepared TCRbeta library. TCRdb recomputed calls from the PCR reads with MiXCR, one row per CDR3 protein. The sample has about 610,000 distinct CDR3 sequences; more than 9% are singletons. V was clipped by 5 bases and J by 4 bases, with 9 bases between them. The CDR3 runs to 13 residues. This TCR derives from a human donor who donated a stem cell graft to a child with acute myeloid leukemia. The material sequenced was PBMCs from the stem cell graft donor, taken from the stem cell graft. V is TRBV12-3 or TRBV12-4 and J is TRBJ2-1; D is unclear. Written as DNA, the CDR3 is TGTGCCAGCAGTCATGGTTGGTACAATGAGCAGTTCTTC. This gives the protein CASSHGWYNEQFF.